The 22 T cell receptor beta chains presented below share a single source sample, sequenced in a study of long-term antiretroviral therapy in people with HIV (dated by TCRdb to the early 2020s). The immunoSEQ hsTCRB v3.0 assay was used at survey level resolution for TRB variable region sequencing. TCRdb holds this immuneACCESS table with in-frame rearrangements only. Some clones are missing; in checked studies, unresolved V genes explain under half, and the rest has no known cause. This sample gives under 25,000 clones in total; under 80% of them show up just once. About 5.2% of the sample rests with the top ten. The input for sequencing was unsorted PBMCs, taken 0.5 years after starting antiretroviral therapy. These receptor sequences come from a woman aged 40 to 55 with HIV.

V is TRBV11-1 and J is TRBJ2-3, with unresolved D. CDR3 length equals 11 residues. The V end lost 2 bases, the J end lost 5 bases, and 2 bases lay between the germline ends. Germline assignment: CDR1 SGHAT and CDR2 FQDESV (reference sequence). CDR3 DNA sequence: TGTGCCAGCAGCTTATTAGATACGCAGTATTTT. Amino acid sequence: CASSLLDTQYF.

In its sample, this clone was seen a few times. CDR3 sequence: CASSLDGTLYSNQPQHF. In DNA form, the CDR3 reads TGTGCCAGCAGCCTGGACGGGACACTGTATAGCAATCAGCCCCAGCATTTT. The genes are TRBV4-2 and TRBJ1-5; possibly TRBD1 for D (6 bases). CDR3 length equals 17 residues. V lost 4 bases to trimming and J lost 0 bases, with 16 bases between them. Looked up from germline, CDR1 is LGHNA and CDR2 is YNFKEQ.

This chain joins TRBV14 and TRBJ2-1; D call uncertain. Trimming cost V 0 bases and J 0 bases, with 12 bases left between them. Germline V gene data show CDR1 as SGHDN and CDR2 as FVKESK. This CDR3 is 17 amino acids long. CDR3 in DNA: TGTGCCAGCAGCCAAGATCTAGGGCCGAACTCCTACAATGAGCAGTTCTTC. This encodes CASSQDLGPNSYNEQFF.

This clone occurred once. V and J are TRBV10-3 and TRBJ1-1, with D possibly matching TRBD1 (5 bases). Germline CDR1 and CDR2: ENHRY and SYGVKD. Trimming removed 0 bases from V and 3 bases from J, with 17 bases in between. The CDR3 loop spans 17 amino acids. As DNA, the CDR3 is TGTGCCATCAGTGAGTCTTTTGGGGGTAGGGGCTACACTGAAGCTTTCTTT. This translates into CAISESFGGRGYTEAFF.

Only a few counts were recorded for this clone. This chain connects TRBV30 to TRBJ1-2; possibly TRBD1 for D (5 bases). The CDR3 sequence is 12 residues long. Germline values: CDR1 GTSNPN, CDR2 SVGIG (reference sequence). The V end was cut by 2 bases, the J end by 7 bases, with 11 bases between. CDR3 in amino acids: CAWSHSGGGYTF. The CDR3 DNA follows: TGTGCCTGGAGTCACTCGGGGGGTGGCTACACCTTC.

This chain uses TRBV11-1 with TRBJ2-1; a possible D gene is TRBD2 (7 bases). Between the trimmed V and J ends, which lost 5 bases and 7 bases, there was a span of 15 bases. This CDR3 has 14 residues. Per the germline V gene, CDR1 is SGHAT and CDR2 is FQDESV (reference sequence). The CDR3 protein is CASSLMAGANEQFF. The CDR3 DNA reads TGTGCCAGCAGCCTAATGGCGGGGGCGAATGAGCAGTTCTTC.

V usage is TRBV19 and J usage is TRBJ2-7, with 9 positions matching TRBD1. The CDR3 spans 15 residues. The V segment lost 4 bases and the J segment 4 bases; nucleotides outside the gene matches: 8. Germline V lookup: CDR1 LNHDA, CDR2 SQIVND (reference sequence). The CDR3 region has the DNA TGTGCCAGTAGTAGCGCGACCGGGACAGGGTACGAGCAGTACTTC. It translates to CASSSATGTGYEQYF.

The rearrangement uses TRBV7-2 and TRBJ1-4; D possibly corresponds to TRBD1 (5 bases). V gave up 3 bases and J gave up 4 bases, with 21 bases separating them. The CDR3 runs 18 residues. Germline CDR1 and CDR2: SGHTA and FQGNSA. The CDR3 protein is CASSLGAGRRQSNEKLFF. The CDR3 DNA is TGTGCCAGCAGCTTGGGAGCAGGAAGGCGACAGAGTAATGAAAAACTGTTTTTT.

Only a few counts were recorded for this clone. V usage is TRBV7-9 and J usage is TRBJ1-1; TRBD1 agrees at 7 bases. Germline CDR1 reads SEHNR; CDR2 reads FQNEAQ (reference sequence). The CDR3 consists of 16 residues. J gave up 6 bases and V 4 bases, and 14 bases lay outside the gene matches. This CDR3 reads CASSSLTGASGPEAFF. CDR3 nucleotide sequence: TGTGCCAGCAGCTCACTCACAGGGGCCTCTGGGCCTGAAGCTTTCTTT.

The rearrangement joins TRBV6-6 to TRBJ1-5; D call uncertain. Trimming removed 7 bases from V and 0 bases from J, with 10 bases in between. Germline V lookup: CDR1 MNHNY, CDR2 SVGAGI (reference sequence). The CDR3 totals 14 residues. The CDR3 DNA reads TGTGCCAGCACGGGCCAGTTTAGCAATCAGCCCCAGCATTTT. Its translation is CASTGQFSNQPQHF.

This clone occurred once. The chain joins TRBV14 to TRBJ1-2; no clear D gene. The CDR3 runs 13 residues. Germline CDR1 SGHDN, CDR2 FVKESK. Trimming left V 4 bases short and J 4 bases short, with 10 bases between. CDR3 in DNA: TGTGCCAGCAGCCGCGGGTCCTTCTATGGCTACACCTTC. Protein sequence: CASSRGSFYGYTF. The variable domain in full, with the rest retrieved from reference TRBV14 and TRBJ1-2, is EAGVTQFPSHSVIEKGQTVTLRCDPISGHDNLYWYRRVMGKEIKFLLHFVKESKQDESGMPNNRFLAERTGGTYSTLKVQPAELEDSGVYFCASSRGSFYGYTFGSGTRLTVV.

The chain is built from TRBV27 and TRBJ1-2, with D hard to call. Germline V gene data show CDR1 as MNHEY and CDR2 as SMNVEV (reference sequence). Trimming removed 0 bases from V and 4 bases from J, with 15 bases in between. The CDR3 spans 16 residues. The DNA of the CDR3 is TGTGCCAGCAGTTTATCGGGGTTAGGACTGAGCTATGGCTACACCTTC. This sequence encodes CASSLSGLGLSYGYTF.

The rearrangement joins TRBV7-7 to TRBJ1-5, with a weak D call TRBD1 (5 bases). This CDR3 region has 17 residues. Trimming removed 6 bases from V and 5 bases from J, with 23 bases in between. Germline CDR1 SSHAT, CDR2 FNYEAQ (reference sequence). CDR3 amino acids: CASRIEGTGRDHQPQHF. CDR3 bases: TGTGCCAGCAGGATAGAGGGTACTGGTAGGGACCATCAGCCCCAGCATTTT.

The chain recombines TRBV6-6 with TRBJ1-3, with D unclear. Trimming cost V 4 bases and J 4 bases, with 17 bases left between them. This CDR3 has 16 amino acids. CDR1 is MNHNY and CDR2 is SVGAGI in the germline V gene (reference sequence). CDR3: CASSSPDRDLGNTIYF. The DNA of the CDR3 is TGTGCCAGCAGTTCACCTGATCGCGACCTCGGAAACACCATATATTTT.

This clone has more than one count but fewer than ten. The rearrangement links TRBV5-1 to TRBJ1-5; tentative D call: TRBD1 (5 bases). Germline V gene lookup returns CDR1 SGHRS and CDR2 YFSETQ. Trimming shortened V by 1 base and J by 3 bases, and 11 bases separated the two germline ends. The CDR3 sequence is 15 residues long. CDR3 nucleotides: TGCGCCAGCAGCTTGTCAGGGAGAACCAATCAGCCCCAGCATTTT. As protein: CASSLSGRTNQPQHF.

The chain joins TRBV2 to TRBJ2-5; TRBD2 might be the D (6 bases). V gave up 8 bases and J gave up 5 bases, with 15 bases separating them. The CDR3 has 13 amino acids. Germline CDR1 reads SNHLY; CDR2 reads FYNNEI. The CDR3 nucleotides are TGTGCCAGCCACCGGGACTCCCGGGAGACCCAGTACTTC. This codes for CASHRDSRETQYF.

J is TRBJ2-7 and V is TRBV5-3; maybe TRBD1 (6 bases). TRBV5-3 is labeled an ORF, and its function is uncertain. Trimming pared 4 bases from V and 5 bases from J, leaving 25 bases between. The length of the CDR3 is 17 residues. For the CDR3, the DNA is TGTGCCAGAAGCGGGCCAATCCAGGACAGACATATCCACGAGCAGTACTTC. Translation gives CARSGPIQDRHIHEQYF.

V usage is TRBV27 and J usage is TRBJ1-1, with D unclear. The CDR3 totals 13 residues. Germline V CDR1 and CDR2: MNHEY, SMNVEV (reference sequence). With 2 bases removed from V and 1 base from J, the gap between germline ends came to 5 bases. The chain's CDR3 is CASSLAGNTEAFF. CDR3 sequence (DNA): TGTGCCAGCAGTTTAGCCGGGAACACTGAAGCTTTCTTT.

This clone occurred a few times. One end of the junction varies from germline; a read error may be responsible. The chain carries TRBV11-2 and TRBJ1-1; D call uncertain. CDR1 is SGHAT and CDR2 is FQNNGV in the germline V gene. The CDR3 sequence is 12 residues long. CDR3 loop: CASREVNSEAFF. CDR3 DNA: TGTGCCAGCAGGGAGGTTAACAGTGAAGCTTTCTTT.

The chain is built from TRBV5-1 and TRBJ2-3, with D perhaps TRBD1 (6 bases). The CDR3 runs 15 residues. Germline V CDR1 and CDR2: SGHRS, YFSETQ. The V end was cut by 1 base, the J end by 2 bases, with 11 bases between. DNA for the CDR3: TGCGCCAGCAGCTTGAGACAGGACAACACAGATACGCAGTATTTT. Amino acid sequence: CASSLRQDNTDTQYF.

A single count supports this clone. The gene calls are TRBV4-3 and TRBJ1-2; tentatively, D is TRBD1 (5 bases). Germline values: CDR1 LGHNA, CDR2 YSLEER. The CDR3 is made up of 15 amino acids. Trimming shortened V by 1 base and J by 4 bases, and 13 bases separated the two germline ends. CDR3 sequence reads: CASSQAQGLGYGYTF. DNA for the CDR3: TGCGCCAGCAGCCAAGCCCAGGGCCTTGGCTATGGCTACACCTTC.

In DNA form, the CDR3 reads TGTGCCATCAGTGAGTCGAGGACAGCGGCGAACACTGAAGCTTTCTTT. This translates into CAISESRTAANTEAFF. The V and J genes are TRBV10-3 and TRBJ1-1, with a tentative D call TRBD1 (6 bases). This CDR3 contains 16 residues. V lost 0 bases to trimming and J lost 1 base, with 12 bases between them. Germline V gene sequence: CDR1 ENHRY, CDR2 SYGVKD.